The sequence of this TCR beta chain was determined in a study of immune reconstitution after stem cell transplant in scleroderma listed by TCRdb under 2017. Here V drops 7 bases and J drops 7 bases, and the junction holds 8 bases not matched to any gene. Looking up the germline V gene yields CDR1 MNHEY and CDR2 SVGEGT. The CDR3 sequence holds 13 residues, the cysteine and phenylalanine included. The kept DNA is CDR3 alone, 39 bases in frame from the first base. As regards this clonotype: What antigen it recognizes has not been identified. It has no much larger one-base neighbor in the sample; base qualities were not kept.

Library creation used RT-PCR. The sequencing machine was an Illumina MiSeq. Using fastp trimming at Q25 and MiXCR clonotype assembly, TCRdb reanalyzed the public sequencing data and kept in-frame beta chains. Rows are unified per CDR3 protein, each entry keeping the most common DNA and genes. For this sample there are more than 2,000 distinct CDR3 sequences; around 9.1% appear just once. The top ten constitute 20% to 25% of the sample. Collection of the sample occurred before or after autologous hematopoietic stem cell transplantation (not recorded which). This TCR derives from a male donor with systemic sclerosis. The rearranged chain carries TRBV6-2 or TRBV6-3 and TRBJ2-5, and 8 junction bases match TRBD2. The CDR3 region reads CASNGGGPGTQYF. In nucleotides, the sequence is TGTGCCAGCAACGGCGGGGGGCCGGGGACCCAGTACTTC.